Listed below are T cell receptor beta chains from one sample, sequenced in a study of blood T cells in healthy people across ages. Each CDR3 protein is one row after TCRdb ran MiXCR on the 5' RACE reads. The data show 1.6 million or so distinct CDR3 sequences, roughly a third seen once. The sample taken for sequencing was blood. All receptors derive from a woman aged 25 to 39 in good health. CDR3s leave out the opening cysteine and the closing phenylalanine or tryptophan. Clone size is shown for a subset of rows, as once, few, many or a class of expanded clone.

v_gene,j_gene,abundance,CDR3aa
TRBV4-1,TRBJ2-2,-,ASSQEVLAGNTGELF
TRBV6-1,TRBJ2-5,-,ASRRLGSVGFISGEQY
TRBV7-2,TRBJ2-3,-,ASSCYRRSDTQY
TRBV6-5,TRBJ2-7,-,ASSKGHSSYEQY
TRBV20-1,TRBJ2-3,many,SAGGLRNTDTQY
TRBV29-1,TRBJ2-1,-,SASLSRNEQF
TRBV5-5,TRBJ1-1,few,ASSSLLGYGTEAF
TRBV7-6,TRBJ1-2,many,ASSPQAGQLPYGYT
TRBV20-1,TRBJ1-6,-,SAIRGLRNSPLH
TRBV29-1,TRBJ2-1,-,SGAGTSGRSYNEQF
TRBV3-1,TRBJ2-3,-,ASSQEGGAFTDTQY
TRBV4-1,TRBJ2-7,few,ASSQDRDLGAYEQY
TRBV20-1,TRBJ2-1,-,SARPSSSAGVRYNEQF
TRBV5-5,TRBJ2-3,few,ASSHHRENTDTQY
TRBV2,TRBJ2-5,few,ASSTTSGGGTQY
TRBV4-1,TRBJ2-5,-,ASSQVIGGVPQETQY